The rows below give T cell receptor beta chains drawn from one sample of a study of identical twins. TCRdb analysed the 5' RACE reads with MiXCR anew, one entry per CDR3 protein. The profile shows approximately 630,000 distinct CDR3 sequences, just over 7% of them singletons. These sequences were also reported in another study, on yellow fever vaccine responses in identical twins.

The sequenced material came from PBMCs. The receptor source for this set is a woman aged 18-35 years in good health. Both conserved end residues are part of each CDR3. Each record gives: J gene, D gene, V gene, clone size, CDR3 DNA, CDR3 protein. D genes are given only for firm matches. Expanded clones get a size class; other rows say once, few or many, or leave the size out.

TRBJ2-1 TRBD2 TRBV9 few TGTGCCAGCAGCGCGGCTAGCGGGAGGGCCTATAGTGAGCAGTTCTTC CASSAASGRAYSEQFF
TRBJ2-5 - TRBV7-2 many TGTGCCAGCAGCTTAGGGGAGGGGGGGGGTCAAGAGACCCAGTACTTC CASSLGEGGGQETQYF
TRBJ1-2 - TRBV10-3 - TGTGCCATCAGCGCTGACAGGATCTATGGCTACACCTTC CAISADRIYGYTF
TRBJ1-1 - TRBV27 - TGTGCCAGCACCCTCTCGGCCGGAGGGTACACTGAAGCTTTCTTT CASTLSAGGYTEAFF
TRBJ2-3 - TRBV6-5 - TGTGCCAGCAGTTACTTCAGCGGGAGCACAGATACGCAGTATTTT CASSYFSGSTDTQYF
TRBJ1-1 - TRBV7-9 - TGTGCCACTACCCCTAGGCCCCTCGATTTTACTGAAGCTTTCTTT CATTPRPLDFTEAFF
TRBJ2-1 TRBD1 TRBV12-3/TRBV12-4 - TGTGCCAGCAGTTTAATCAGGGGGCAATACAATGAGCAGTTCTTC CASSLIRGQYNEQFF
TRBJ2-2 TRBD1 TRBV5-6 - TGTGCCAGCAGCTTGAAGGACAGGGTCGGGACCGGGGAGCTGTTTTTT CASSLKDRVGTGELFF
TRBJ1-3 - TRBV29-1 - TGCAGCGTGCTGACCGCGGACAACACCATATATTTT CSVLTADNTIYF
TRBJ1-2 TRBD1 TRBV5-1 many TGCGCCAGCAGCTTAGCAGGGGGCAACTATGGCTACACCTTC CASSLAGGNYGYTF
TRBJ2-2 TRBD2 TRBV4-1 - TGCGCCAGCAGCCAAGAATCGGGACTAGTTTCTTCCGGGGAGCTGTTTTTT CASSQESGLVSSGELFF
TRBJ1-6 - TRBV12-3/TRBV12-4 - TGTGCCAGCAGTTTGAGGGAGCCCTATAATTCACCCCTCCACTTT CASSLREPYNSPLHF
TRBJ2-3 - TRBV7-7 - TGTGCCAGCAGCTTAGCCGGGGTCCCAGATACGCAGTATTTT CASSLAGVPDTQYF
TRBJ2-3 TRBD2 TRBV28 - TGTGCCAGCAGTTTCAGTGGGACTAGCGAGCAAAATACGCAGTATTTT CASSFSGTSEQNTQYF
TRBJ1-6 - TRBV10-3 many TGTGCCATCAGTGATGACGCCGCTAAGGGGGTCACGGATAGTTCACCCCTCCACTTT CAISDDAAKGVTDSSPLHF
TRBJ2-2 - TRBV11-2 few TGTGCCAGCAGCTTAGGCTGGAACACCGGGGAGCTGTTTTTT CASSLGWNTGELFF
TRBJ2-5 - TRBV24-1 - TGTGCCACCAGTGATTTACAGGCCAACCAAGAGACCCAGTACTTC CATSDLQANQETQYF
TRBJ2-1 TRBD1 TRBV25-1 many TGTGCCAGCAGTGCCGGGACAGGGGGATACAATGAGCAGTTCTTC CASSAGTGGYNEQFF
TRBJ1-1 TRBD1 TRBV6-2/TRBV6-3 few TGTGCCAGCAGTAAGCCGACAGGGGCCACTGAAGCTTTCTTT CASSKPTGATEAFF
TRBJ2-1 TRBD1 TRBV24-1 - TGTGCCACCAGTGAGCAGGGGGTCGCCTACAATGAGCAGTTCTTC CATSEQGVAYNEQFF
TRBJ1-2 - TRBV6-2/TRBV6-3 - TGTGCCAGCAGGGTCGGGGGCCATGGCTACACCTTC CASRVGGHGYTF
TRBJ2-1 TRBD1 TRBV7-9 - TGTGCCAGCAGCTTCCAGGGGGCGGATGAGCAGTTCTTC CASSFQGADEQFF
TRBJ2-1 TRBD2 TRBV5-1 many TGCGCCAGCAGCTTGGTCCTAGCGGGAGGCGACAATGAGCAGTTCTTC CASSLVLAGGDNEQFF
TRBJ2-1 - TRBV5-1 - TGCGCAAGTCGGGCTACGGGGGGCGTTGAGCAGTTCTTC CASRATGGVEQFF
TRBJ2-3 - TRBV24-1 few TGTGCCACCAGTGATTTAGGGCTTACGCAGTATTTT CATSDLGLTQYF
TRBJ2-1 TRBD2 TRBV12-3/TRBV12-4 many TGTGCCAGCAGTTTAAGCGGGAGGAAGAATCAATATGAGCAGTTCTTC CASSLSGRKNQYEQFF
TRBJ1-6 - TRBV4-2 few TGTGCCAGCAGCCAAGACGAGGGCGGAACTCCACCCCTCCACTTT CASSQDEGGTPPLHF
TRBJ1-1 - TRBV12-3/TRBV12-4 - TGTGCCAGCAGATCACATGGGTGGGCTTTCTTT CASRSHGWAFF
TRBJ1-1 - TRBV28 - TGTGCCAGCCTCGCGGGGGGGCGTGTCACTGAAGCTTTCTTT CASLAGGRVTEAFF
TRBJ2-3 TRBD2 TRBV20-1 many TGCAGTGCTAGAGATCCTAGCGGGACTAGCACAGATACGCAGTATTTT CSARDPSGTSTDTQYF
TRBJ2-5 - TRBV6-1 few TGTGCCAGCAGTGAAGACAGGCCACAAGAGACCCAGTACTTC CASSEDRPQETQYF
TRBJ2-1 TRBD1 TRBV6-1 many TGTGCCAGCAGTCTTGGACAGGGGAGGGACAATGAGCAGTTCTTC CASSLGQGRDNEQFF
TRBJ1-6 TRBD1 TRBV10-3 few TGTGCCATCAGCGGGACAGGGGTCAATTCACCCCTCCACTTT CAISGTGVNSPLHF
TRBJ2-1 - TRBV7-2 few TGTGCCAGCAGCCTCTCGGTGTTTGGGGCAAGTGAGCAGTTCTTC CASSLSVFGASEQFF
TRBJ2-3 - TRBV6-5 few TGTGCCAGCAGTTACACCACCGGGACCACAGATACGCAGTATTTT CASSYTTGTTDTQYF
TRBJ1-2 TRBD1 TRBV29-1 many TGCAGCGTTGAAGCGCGATTCCAGGGGGCTCATGGCTACACCTTC CSVEARFQGAHGYTF
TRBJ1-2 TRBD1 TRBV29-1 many TGCAGCGTTGATGGGAGCCAGGACAGGGAGAGAGACTATGGCTACACCTTC CSVDGSQDRERDYGYTF
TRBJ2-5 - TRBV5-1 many TGCGCCAGCAGCTTGTGGTTCGTGCAGGGACAAGAGACCCAGTACTTC CASSLWFVQGQETQYF
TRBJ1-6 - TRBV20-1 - TGCAGTGCTAATGGCGTTAGCTCCTATAATTCACCCCTCCACTTT CSANGVSSYNSPLHF
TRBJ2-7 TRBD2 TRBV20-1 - TGCAGTGCGGGTAGCGGGAGCCCTTACGAGCAGTACTTC CSAGSGSPYEQYF
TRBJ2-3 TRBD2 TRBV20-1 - TGCAGTGCCTGCCAGCGGGAGGGCCTCACAGATACGCAGTATTTT CSACQREGLTDTQYF
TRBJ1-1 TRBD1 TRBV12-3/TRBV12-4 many TGTGCCAGCAGTCCACAAACAGGGGCTGGGGGGGTTGCTTTCTTT CASSPQTGAGGVAFF
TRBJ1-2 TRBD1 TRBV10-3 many TGTGCCATCAGTGAGGGCAACTACAGGGGAGGCTATGGCTACACCTTC CAISEGNYRGGYGYTF
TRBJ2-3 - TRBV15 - TGTGCCACCAGCAGGGGTTTCGGCACAGATACGCAGTATTTT CATSRGFGTDTQYF